This is a list of T cell receptor beta chains from one sample in a study of T cell repertoires in cytomegalovirus infection. One entry per CDR3 protein results from TCRdb running MiXCR on the reads. Among approximately 73,000 distinct CDR3 sequences, around 40% were seen once, and the ten largest hold approximately 93%. Their target antigens are unknown. The sample here was CD8+ T cells from cultured PBMCs, taken from culture after CMV antigen stimulation. These receptors all stem from a human donor in good health (CMV status not recorded). Some clones in this sample may be carry-over from other donors' samples. The CDR3 runs from the conserved cysteine through the conserved F or W.

V	J	CDR3
TRBV28	TRBJ2-1	CASSFWGNEQFF
TRBV11-2	TRBJ1-3	CASSLDASGSGNTIYF
TRBV16	TRBJ1-1	CASSLVPLMNTEAFF
TRBV15	TRBJ1-1	CATSRDLQREEAFF
TRBV28	TRBJ2-4	CASGPWGTGGPWDIQYF
TRBV6-6	TRBJ2-3	CASSYSGGGARTDTQYF
TRBV6-5	TRBJ1-6	CASSFSSYNSPLHF
TRBV4-1	TRBJ1-1	CASSQAYRDTEAFF
TRBV6-2/TRBV6-3	TRBJ2-7	CASSYAGDSYEQYF
TRBV10-3	TRBJ1-2	CAISEFQRRSNSGYTF
TRBV7-2	TRBJ2-3	CASSYLNTQYF
TRBV5-5	TRBJ2-1	CASSLAPGQGTDEQFF
TRBV7-6	TRBJ2-7	CASSSDFFAYEQYF
TRBV12-3/TRBV12-4	TRBJ2-3	CASTGGDTDTQYF
TRBV11-2	TRBJ2-7	CASSLSGRDSYEQYF
TRBV20-1	TRBJ2-5	CSAKLGETQYF
TRBV6-5	TRBJ1-2	CASSYSGQYGYTF
TRBV7-6	TRBJ1-5	CASSLAGSADNQPQHF
TRBV11-2	TRBJ2-3	CASSLALDRVELTDTQYF
TRBV7-9	TRBJ2-1	CASSSFTDNEQFF
TRBV6-2/TRBV6-3	TRBJ2-5	CASSYNTWGEETQYF
TRBV4-1	TRBJ2-1	CASSQDPVGEQFF
TRBV11-2	TRBJ2-7	CASSLVASGDSGYEQYF
TRBV27	TRBJ1-5	CASSLSGPSNQPQHF
TRBV11-2	TRBJ2-7	CASSLEIGPSYEQYF
TRBV5-1	TRBJ2-1	CASSLSGSNEQFF
TRBV7-6	TRBJ2-3	CASSLEGARADTQYF
TRBV7-6	TRBJ2-5	CASSLGVRTVDYQETQYF
TRBV7-6	TRBJ1-5	CASSLAAINQPQHF
TRBV20-1	TRBJ2-2	CSARAKDRGNGELFF
TRBV29-1	TRBJ2-7	CSVVGPSYEQYF
TRBV6-1	TRBJ2-3	CASSEYSGRYSTDTQYF
TRBV6-5	TRBJ1-2	CASSFGQELGGYTF
TRBV6-1	TRBJ2-3	CASSEPAGAGDTQYF
TRBV6-6	TRBJ2-3	CASSLAGGNTDTQYF
TRBV7-2	TRBJ2-5	CASNNYGLQETQYF
TRBV19	TRBJ2-2	CASSIKVGGELFF
TRBV7-8	TRBJ1-3	CASSLDTSSGNTIYF
TRBV6-1	TRBJ2-7	CASSSSADSYEQYF
TRBV27	TRBJ2-1	CASSQRPSGGSYNEQFF
TRBV6-4	TRBJ1-1	CASSDSPYSGQTNTEAFF
TRBV7-3	TRBJ2-2	CASRSFRTGGDNTGELFF
TRBV7-9	TRBJ2-6	CASSQSSGANVLTF
TRBV10-3	TRBJ2-1	CAISESWLGGERGEQFF
TRBV4-1	TRBJ2-5	CASSPRTGKETQYF
TRBV7-6	TRBJ1-2	CASSRDGNYGYTF
TRBV27	TRBJ2-2	CASSVLGTGLSGELFF
TRBV12-3/TRBV12-4	TRBJ2-5	CASSYPRTDQETQYF
TRBV29-1	TRBJ1-1	CSVGRRTEAFF
TRBV4-3	TRBJ2-3	CASSQGGVLRSTDTQYF
TRBV2	TRBJ2-1	CASSELILISGSSYNEQFF
TRBV27	TRBJ1-6	CASSGINSPLHF
TRBV6-2/TRBV6-3	TRBJ2-7	CASSYPPTGNRQSSSYEQYF
TRBV7-2	TRBJ2-3	CASSLISGGTDTQYF
TRBV12-3/TRBV12-4	TRBJ2-3	CASSPSARESTDTQYF